Here is one T cell receptor beta chain with its context. Its antigen is still unknown. The second PCR ran about 6 to 12 cycles with a sample-barcoded 5' primer and J-beta primers. From the 5' RACE reads, TCRdb called clonotypes with MiXCR, one entry per CDR3 protein. The sample lists about 1,400,000 distinct CDR3 sequences, roughly 45% occurring once. Germline-derived CDR1 and CDR2 are SGHNT and YYREEE (reference sequence). The CDR3 length is 12 residues. V was clipped by 0 bases and J by 9 bases, with 10 bases between them. This sample was taken from a study of blood T cells in healthy people across ages. General observations from the study: Naive T cell percentage by flow cytometry tracked strongly with beta diversity.

This receptor was taken from a woman under 30 in good health. This rearrangement joins TRBV5-4 to TRBJ2-7; no definite D call. The sequenced sample was blood. The CDR3, as DNA: TGTGCCAGCAGCTTGGGGTCCTCAAGGCAGTACTTC. It yields the protein CASSLGSSRQYF.